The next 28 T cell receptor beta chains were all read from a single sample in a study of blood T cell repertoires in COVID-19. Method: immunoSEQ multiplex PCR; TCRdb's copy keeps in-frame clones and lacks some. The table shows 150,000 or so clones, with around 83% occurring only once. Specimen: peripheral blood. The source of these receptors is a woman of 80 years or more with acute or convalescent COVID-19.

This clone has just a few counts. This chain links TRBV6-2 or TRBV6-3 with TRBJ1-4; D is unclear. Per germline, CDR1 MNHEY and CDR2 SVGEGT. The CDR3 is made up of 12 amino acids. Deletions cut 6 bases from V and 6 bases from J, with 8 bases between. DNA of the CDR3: TGTGCCAGCAGCCCGTTAGATGAAAAACTGTTTTTT. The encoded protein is CASSPLDEKLFF.

CDR3 residues: CASTPLQGDTEAFF. CDR3 sequence (DNA): TGTGCCAGTACCCCTCTACAGGGAGACACTGAAGCTTTCTTT. This chain uses TRBV19 with TRBJ1-1; possibly TRBD1 for D (6 bases). V was cut by 7 bases and J by 3 bases, with 15 bases left in between. The CDR3 has 14 residues. The germline CDR1 and CDR2 sequences are LNHDA and SQIVND (reference sequence).

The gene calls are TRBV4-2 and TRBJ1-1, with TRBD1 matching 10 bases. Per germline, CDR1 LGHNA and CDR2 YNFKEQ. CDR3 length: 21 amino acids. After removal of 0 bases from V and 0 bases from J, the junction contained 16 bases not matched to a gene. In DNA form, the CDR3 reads TGTGCCAGCAGCCAAGATTGGGCAAGGGGGGTGACAGGGGGCTTGAACACTGAAGCTTTCTTT. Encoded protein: CASSQDWARGVTGGLNTEAFF.

The CDR3 DNA follows: TGTGCCTGGGCCCCCGCAGGGGCCAGGGACACCGGGGAGCTGTTTTTT. As protein: CAWAPAGARDTGELFF. The chain is built from TRBV30 and TRBJ2-2; tentative D call: TRBD1 (6 bases). This CDR3 contains 16 residues. The V gene lost 5 bases and the J gene lost 3 bases, with 19 bases spanning the gap. Germline V gene sequence: CDR1 GTSNPN, CDR2 SVGIG (reference sequence).

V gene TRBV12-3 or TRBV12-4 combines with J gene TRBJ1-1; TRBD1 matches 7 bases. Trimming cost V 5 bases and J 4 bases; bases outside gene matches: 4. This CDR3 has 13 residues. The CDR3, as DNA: TGTGCCAGCAGTAACGACAGGGTCACTGAAGCTTTCTTT. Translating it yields CASSNDRVTEAFF.

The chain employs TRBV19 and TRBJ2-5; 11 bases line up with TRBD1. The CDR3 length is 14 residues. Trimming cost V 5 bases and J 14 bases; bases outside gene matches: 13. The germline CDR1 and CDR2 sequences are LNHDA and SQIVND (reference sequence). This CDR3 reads CASSSPGQGVSLYF. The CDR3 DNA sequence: TGTGCCAGTAGTTCTCCGGGACAGGGGGTTAGCCTTTACTTC.

The chain's CDR3 is CASNREFSGNTIYF. The CDR3 nucleotides read TGTGCCAGCAACCGGGAGTTCTCGGGAAACACCATATATTTT. V usage is TRBV5-5 and J usage is TRBJ1-3; D is uncertain. The CDR3 is 14 amino acids. The ends were cut back, 6 bases at V and 4 bases at J, with 14 bases in the middle. Germline V gene lookup returns CDR1 SGHKS and CDR2 YYEKEE (reference sequence).

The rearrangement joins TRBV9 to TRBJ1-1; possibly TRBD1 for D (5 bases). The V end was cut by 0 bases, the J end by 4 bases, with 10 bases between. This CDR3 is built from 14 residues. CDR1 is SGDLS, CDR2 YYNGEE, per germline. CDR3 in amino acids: CASSVGTQGTEAFF. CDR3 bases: TGTGCCAGCAGCGTAGGGACCCAGGGCACTGAAGCTTTCTTT.

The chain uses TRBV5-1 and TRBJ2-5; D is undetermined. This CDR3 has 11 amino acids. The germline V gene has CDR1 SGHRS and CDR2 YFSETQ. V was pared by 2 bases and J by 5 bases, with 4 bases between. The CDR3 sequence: CASSFMETQYF. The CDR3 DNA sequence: TGCGCCAGCAGCTTTATGGAGACCCAGTACTTC.

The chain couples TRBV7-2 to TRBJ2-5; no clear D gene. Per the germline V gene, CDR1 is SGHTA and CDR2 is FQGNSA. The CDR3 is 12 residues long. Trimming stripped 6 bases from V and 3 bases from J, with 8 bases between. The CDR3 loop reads CASSLLEETQYF. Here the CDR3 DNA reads TGTGCCAGCAGTCTACTCGAAGAGACCCAGTACTTC.

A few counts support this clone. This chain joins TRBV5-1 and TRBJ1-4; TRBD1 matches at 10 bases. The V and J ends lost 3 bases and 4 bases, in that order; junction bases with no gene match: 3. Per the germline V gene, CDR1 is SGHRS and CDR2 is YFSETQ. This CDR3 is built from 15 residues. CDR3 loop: CASSWGQGRNEKLFF. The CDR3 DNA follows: TGCGCCAGCAGCTGGGGACAGGGGCGTAATGAAAAACTGTTTTTT.

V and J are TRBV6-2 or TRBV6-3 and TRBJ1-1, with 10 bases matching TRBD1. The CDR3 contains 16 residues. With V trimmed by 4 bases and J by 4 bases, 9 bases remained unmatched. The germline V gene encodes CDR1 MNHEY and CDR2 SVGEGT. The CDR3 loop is CASSSRTGGRSTEAFF. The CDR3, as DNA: TGTGCCAGCAGTTCACGGACAGGGGGACGGAGCACTGAAGCTTTCTTT.

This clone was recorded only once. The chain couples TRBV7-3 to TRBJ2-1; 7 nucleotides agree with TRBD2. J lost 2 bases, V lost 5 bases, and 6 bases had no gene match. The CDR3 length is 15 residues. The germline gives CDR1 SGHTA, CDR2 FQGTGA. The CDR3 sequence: CASSPGAGAYNEQFF. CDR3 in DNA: TGTGCCAGCAGCCCCGGGGCGGGGGCCTACAATGAGCAGTTCTTC.

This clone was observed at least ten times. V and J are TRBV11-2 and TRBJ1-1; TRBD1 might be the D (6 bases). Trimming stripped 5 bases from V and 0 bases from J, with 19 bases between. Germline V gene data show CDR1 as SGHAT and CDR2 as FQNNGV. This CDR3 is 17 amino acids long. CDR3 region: CASSPITGSLMNTEAFF. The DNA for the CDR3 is TGTGCCAGCAGCCCTATCACAGGGAGCTTGATGAACACTGAAGCTTTCTTT.

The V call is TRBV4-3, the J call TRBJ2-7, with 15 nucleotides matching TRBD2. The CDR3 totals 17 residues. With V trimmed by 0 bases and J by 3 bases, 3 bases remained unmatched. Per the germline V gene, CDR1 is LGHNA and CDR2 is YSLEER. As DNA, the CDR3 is TGCGCCAGCAGCCAAGATGGACTAGCGGGGGGGCGCTACGAGCAGTACTTC. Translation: CASSQDGLAGGRYEQYF.

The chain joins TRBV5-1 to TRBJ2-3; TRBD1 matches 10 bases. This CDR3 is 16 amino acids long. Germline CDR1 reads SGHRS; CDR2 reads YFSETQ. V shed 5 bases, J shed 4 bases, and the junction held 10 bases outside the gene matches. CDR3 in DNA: TGCGCCAGCAGACGCGCCGGGACAGGGGAGGCAGATACGCAGTATTTT. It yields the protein CASRRAGTGEADTQYF.

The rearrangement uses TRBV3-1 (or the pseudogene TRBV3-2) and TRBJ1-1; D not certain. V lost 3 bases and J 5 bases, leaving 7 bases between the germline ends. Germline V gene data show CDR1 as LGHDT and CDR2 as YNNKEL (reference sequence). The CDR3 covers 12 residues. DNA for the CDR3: TGTGCCAGCAGCCACGCCAGAACTGAAGCTTTCTTT. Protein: CASSHARTEAFF.

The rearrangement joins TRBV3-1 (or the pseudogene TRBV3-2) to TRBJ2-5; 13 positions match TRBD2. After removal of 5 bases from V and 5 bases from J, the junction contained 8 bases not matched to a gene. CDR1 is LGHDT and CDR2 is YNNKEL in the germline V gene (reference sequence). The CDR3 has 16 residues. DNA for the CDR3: TGTGCCAGCAGCTCCCCACTAGCGGGGGGGCGTGAGACCCAGTACTTC. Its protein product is CASSSPLAGGRETQYF.

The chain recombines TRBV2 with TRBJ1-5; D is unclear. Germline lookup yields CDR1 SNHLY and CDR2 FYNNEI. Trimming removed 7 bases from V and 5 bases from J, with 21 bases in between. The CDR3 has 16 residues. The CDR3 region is CASTPKSAVVHQPQHF. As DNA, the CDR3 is TGTGCCAGCACGCCGAAGAGCGCGGTTGTACATCAGCCCCAGCATTTT. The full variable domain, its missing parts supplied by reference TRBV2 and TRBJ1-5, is EPEVTQTPSHQVTQMGQEVILRCVPISNHLYFYWYRQILGQKVEFLVSFYNNEISEKSEIFDDQFSVERPDGSNFTLKIRSTKLEDSAMYFCASTPKSAVVHQPQHFGDGTRLSIL.

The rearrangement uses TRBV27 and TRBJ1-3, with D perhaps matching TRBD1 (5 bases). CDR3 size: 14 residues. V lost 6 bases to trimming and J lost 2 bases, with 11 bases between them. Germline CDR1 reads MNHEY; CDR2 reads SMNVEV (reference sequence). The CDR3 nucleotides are TGTGCCAGCAGCCTGGTAGGGGCTGGAAACACCATATATTTT. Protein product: CASSLVGAGNTIYF.

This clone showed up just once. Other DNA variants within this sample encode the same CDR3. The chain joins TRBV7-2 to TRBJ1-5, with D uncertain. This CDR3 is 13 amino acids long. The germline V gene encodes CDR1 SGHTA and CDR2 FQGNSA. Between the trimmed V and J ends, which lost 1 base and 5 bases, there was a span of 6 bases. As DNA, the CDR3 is TGTGCCAGCAGCTTAGTCCGCGATCAGCCCCAGCATTTT. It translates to CASSLVRDQPQHF.

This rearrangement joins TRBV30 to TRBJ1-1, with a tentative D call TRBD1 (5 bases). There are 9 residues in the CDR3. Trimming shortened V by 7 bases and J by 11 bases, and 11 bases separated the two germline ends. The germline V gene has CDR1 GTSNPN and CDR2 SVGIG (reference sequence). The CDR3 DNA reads TGTGCCTTGGGACCTCAGGCTTTCTTT. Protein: CALGPQAFF.

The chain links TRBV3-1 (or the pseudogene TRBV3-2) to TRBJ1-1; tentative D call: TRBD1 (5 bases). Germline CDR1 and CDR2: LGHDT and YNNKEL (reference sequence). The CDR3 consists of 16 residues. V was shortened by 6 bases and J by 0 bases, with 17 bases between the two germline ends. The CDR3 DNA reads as TGTGCCAGCAGTGACGCGGGGGTGTCGATGAACACTGAAGCTTTCTTT. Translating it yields CASSDAGVSMNTEAFF.

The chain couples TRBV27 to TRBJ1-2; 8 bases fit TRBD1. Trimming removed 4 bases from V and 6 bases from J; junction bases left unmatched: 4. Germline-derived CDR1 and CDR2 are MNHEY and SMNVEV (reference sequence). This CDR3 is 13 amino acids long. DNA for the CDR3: TGTGCCAGCAGTTCCTCGGACAGGGATGGCTACACCTTC. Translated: CASSSSDRDGYTF.

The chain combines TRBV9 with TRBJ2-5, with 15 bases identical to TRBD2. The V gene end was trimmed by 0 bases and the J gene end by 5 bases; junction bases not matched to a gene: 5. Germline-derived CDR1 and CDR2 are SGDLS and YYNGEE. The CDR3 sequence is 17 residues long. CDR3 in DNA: TGTGCCAGCAGCGTAGCTCGGACTAGCGGGGGGGGCGAGACCCAGTACTTC. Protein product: CASSVARTSGGGETQYF.

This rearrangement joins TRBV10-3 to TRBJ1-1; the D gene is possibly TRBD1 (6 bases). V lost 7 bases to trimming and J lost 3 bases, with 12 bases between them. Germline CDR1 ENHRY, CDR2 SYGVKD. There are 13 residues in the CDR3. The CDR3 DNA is TGTGCCATCACCCAACAGGGAGACACTGAAGCTTTCTTT. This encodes CAITQQGDTEAFF.

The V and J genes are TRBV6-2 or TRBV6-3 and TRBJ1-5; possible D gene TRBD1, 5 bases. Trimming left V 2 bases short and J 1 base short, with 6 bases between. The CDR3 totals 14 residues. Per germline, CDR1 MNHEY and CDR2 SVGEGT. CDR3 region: CASSYAGSNQPQHF. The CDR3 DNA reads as TGTGCCAGCAGTTACGCAGGGAGCAATCAGCCCCAGCATTTT.

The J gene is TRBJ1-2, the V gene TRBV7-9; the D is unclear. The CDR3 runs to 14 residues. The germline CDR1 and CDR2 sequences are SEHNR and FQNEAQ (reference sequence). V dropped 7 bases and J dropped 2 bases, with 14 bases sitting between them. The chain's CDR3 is CASNSWGANYGYTF. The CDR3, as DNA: TGTGCCAGCAACTCGTGGGGAGCAAACTATGGCTACACCTTC.